This record concerns one TCR beta chain sequence. These data originate in a study of blood T cell repertoires in COVID-19. Overall study: Acute and convalescent COVID-19 specimens originated in the United States, Italy and Spain.

The CDR3 runs to 13 residues. The V gene end was trimmed by 7 bases and the J gene end by 3 bases; junction bases not matched to a gene: 3. Germline lookup yields CDR1 SNHLY and CDR2 FYNNEI. As handled by the study authors: Estimation of nucleated cell counts relied on the amplification of reference gene primers. Measured with immunoSEQ multiplex PCR; TCRdb has only the in-frame clones, and not every one. V, J and clone size are taken as reported in that table, and D and trimming were inferred from the DNA itself. Of a few hundred thousand clones in the sample, approximately 77% were seen once. This receptor was taken from a human donor with acute or convalescent COVID-19. The donor label of this sample is uncertain. What was sequenced was peripheral blood. This chain uses TRBV2 with TRBJ1-5; the match to TRBD1 covers 7 bases. CDR3 DNA: TGTGCCAGCACGGGACAGTTCAATCAGCCCCAGCATTTT. Translating it yields CASTGQFNQPQHF.